This is a list of T cell receptor beta chains from one sample in a study of blood T cells in healthy people across ages. TCRdb re-called the 5' RACE reads with MiXCR, one entry per CDR3 protein. This repertoire shows approximately 580,000 distinct CDR3 sequences, 24% found once; its top ten account for less than 9%. These data also formed part of another study, on T cells of mothers and their children.

Sequencing was performed on blood. The receptors derive from a boy aged 5 to 17 in good health. Each CDR3 is given with its conserved first and last residue. Fields, in order: CDR3 protein, CDR3 DNA, J gene, V gene, clone size, D gene, CDR3 length. D genes are given only for firm matches. The listing skips clone size in some rows; elsewhere it reads once, few, many or a size class.

CAISGVKETQYF,TGTGCCATCAGTGGAGTTAAAGAGACCCAGTACTTC,TRBJ2-5,TRBV10-3,many,-,12
CASSHSLGLLFRSGELFF,TGCGCCAGCAGCCATAGTTTGGGACTACTTTTCAGATCCGGGGAGCTGTTTTTT,TRBJ2-2,TRBV4-1,-,TRBD2,18
CASSLEGGAPETQYF,TGTGCCAGCAGCTTAGAGGGGGGAGCGCCAGAGACCCAGTACTTC,TRBJ2-5,TRBV7-8,-,-,15
CASSQDLKGTYEQYF,TGCGCCAGCAGCCAAGATCTTAAAGGGACCTACGAGCAGTACTTC,TRBJ2-7,TRBV4-3,-,-,15
CASSFTSGRSNEQFF,TGTGCCAGCAGTTTTACTAGCGGGAGGTCGAATGAGCAGTTCTTC,TRBJ2-1,TRBV6-6,few,TRBD2,15
CASSLTGYEQYF,TGTGCCAGCAGTTTGACAGGGTACGAGCAGTACTTC,TRBJ2-7,TRBV28,many,TRBD1,12
CASSFRLAGENGELFF,TGTGCCAGCAGCTTTCGACTAGCGGGAGAGAACGGGGAGCTGTTTTTT,TRBJ2-2,TRBV11-2,few,TRBD2,16
CASSSHYRGSNQPQHF,TGTGCCAGCAGTTCACACTACAGGGGAAGCAATCAGCCCCAGCATTTT,TRBJ1-5,TRBV6-9,-,TRBD1,16
CSARGTGRYEQFF,TGCAGTGCTAGAGGGACAGGGCGGTATGAGCAGTTCTTC,TRBJ2-1,TRBV20-1,-,TRBD1,13
CASNELGTDTRYF,TGTGCCAGCAACGAACTAGGCACAGATACGCGGTATTTT,TRBJ2-3,TRBV12-3/TRBV12-4,few,-,13
CASSLDVGQETQYF,TGTGCCAGCAGCTTAGATGTAGGCCAAGAGACCCAGTACTTC,TRBJ2-5,TRBV7-8,-,-,14
CSARRRLAGGDTQYF,TGCAGTGCTAGACGACGACTAGCGGGGGGTGATACGCAGTATTTT,TRBJ2-3,TRBV20-1,few,TRBD2,15
CSVDRGRWAYGYTF,TGCAGCGTTGACCGGGGGCGTTGGGCCTATGGCTACACCTTC,TRBJ1-2,TRBV29-1,many,-,14
CASSLLGRAVGEETQYF,TGTGCCAGCAGCTTGTTGGGGCGGGCAGTGGGCGAGGAGACCCAGTACTTC,TRBJ2-5,TRBV7-2,few,-,17
CASSLLGDRGQRDGYTF,TGTGCCAGCAGTTTATTGGGGGACAGGGGGCAGAGGGATGGCTACACCTTC,TRBJ1-2,TRBV28,few,TRBD1,17
CASSSPGTAYNEQFF,TGTGCCAGCAGCTCACCCGGGACGGCCTACAATGAGCAGTTCTTC,TRBJ2-1,TRBV7-9,-,-,15
CASSLGALVGSEQYF,TGTGCCAGCAGCTTAGGGGCCCTGGTGGGAAGCGAGCAGTACTTC,TRBJ2-7,TRBV7-2,few,-,15
CASSPRGGQSYEQYF,TGTGCCAGCAGTCCCCGAGGGGGCCAATCCTACGAGCAGTACTTC,TRBJ2-7,TRBV28,many,TRBD1,15
CASSLEPGQGSNYGYTF,TGTGCCAGCAGCCTAGAACCGGGACAGGGATCTAACTATGGCTACACCTTC,TRBJ1-2,TRBV7-2,few,TRBD1,17
CSASGGLRANEQFF,TGCAGTGCTAGTGGGGGACTAAGGGCCAATGAGCAGTTCTTC,TRBJ2-1,TRBV20-1,-,TRBD2,14
CASSVRTSGSLHEQFF,TGTGCCAGCAGCGTAAGGACTAGCGGGAGTTTGCATGAGCAGTTCTTC,TRBJ2-1,TRBV9,few,TRBD2,16
CASSPGPPGNTIYF,TGTGCCAGCAGTCCCGGCCCTCCTGGAAACACCATATATTTT,TRBJ1-3,TRBV6-5,-,-,14
CASSPTVFRGTNEKLFF,TGCGCCAGCAGCCCCACCGTCTTTCGGGGAACTAATGAAAAACTGTTTTTT,TRBJ1-4,TRBV4-1,-,-,17
CSASYTGSSEAFF,TGCAGTGCTAGCTATACAGGGTCATCTGAAGCTTTCTTT,TRBJ1-1,TRBV20-1,few,-,13
CASSSLPTGLGNYGYTF,TGCGCCAGCAGCTCCTTACCCACAGGGCTCGGTAACTATGGCTACACCTTC,TRBJ1-2,TRBV12-3/TRBV12-4,-,-,17
CASKKETPRGRVTQEAFF,TGTGCCAGCAAAAAAGAAACCCCTCGAGGTAGGGTGACCCAAGAAGCTTTCTTT,TRBJ1-1,TRBV28,few,-,18
CASSLYGGVQYF,TGTGCCAGCAGTTTATACGGAGGGGTCCAGTACTTC,TRBJ2-7,TRBV28,-,-,12
CASSSVPGGTRAFF,TGTGCCAGCAGTTCGGTGCCGGGGGGCACTAGGGCTTTCTTT,TRBJ1-1,TRBV28,few,-,14
CASSLGGGTPKDEQFF,TGTGCCAGCAGTTTAGGGGGAGGGACCCCTAAGGATGAGCAGTTCTTC,TRBJ2-1,TRBV27,-,TRBD2,16
CASSPGQIANTEAFF,TGTGCCAGCAGCCCAGGACAGATAGCGAACACTGAAGCTTTCTTT,TRBJ1-1,TRBV9,-,-,15
CASSHTTGSGANVLTF,TGCGCCAGCAGCCACACGACAGGTTCTGGGGCCAACGTCCTGACTTTC,TRBJ2-6,TRBV4-3,many,-,16
CASSPDSLSTDTQYF,TGTGCCAGCAGTCCGGACAGCCTTTCCACAGATACGCAGTATTTT,TRBJ2-3,TRBV28,-,-,15
CSRRLNYGYTF,TGCAGTAGGAGACTGAACTATGGCTACACCTTC,TRBJ1-2,TRBV20-1,few,-,11
CASSRGTGSDEQYF,TGCGCCAGCAGCCGAGGGACAGGGTCGGACGAGCAGTACTTC,TRBJ2-7,TRBV4-1,few,TRBD1,14
CASSARSDTQYF,TGTGCCAGCAGCGCCCGCTCAGATACGCAGTATTTT,TRBJ2-3,TRBV7-2,many,-,12
CSAPVAGNPDTQYF,TGCAGTGCCCCCGTAGCGGGAAACCCAGATACGCAGTATTTT,TRBJ2-3,TRBV20-1,few,TRBD2,14
CASSQSQLNSPLHF,TGTGCCAGCAGCCAAAGTCAACTTAATTCACCCCTCCACTTT,TRBJ1-6,TRBV3-1,few,-,14
CASSKRLVAHEQYF,TGTGCCAGCAGTAAGAGACTAGTAGCCCACGAGCAGTACTTC,TRBJ2-7,TRBV27,-,-,14
CASSVGSGDTDTQYF,TGTGCCAGCAGTGTAGGTAGCGGGGACACAGATACGCAGTATTTT,TRBJ2-3,TRBV25-1,-,TRBD2,15
CSASGDRGFFGSPLHF,TGCAGTGCTAGCGGGGACAGGGGTTTTTTCGGTTCACCCCTCCACTTT,TRBJ1-6,TRBV20-1,-,TRBD1,16
CASSRIVDEQFF,TGTGCCAGCAGCAGAATTGTTGATGAGCAGTTCTTC,TRBJ2-1,TRBV5-5,-,-,12
CSARDMGTGDTGELFF,TGCAGTGCTAGAGATATGGGGACAGGGGACACCGGGGAGCTGTTTTTT,TRBJ2-2,TRBV20-1,many,TRBD1,16
CSVAAGTTNEKLFF,TGCAGCGTGGCGGCAGGGACAACTAATGAAAAACTGTTTTTT,TRBJ1-4,TRBV29-1,-,-,14
CSAKELAGVDNEQFF,TGCAGTGCTAAAGAACTAGCGGGGGTGGACAATGAGCAGTTCTTC,TRBJ2-1,TRBV20-1,few,TRBD2,15
CSAQAGGYEQHF,TGCAGTGCTCAAGCGGGAGGCTACGAGCAGCACTTC,TRBJ2-7,TRBV20-1,-,TRBD2,12